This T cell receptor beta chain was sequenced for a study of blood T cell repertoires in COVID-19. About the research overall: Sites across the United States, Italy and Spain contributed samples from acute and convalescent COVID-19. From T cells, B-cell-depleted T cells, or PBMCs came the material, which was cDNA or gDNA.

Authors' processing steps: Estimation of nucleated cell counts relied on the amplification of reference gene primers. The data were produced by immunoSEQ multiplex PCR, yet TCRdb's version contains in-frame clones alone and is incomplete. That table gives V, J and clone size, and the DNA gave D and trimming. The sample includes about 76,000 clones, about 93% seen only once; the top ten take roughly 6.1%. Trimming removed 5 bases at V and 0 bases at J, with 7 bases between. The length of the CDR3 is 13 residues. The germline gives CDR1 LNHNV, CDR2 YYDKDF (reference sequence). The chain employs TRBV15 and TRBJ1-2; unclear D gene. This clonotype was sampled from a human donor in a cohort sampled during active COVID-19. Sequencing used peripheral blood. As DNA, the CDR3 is TGTGCCACCAGCCCAGATCCTAACTATGGCTACACCTTC. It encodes CATSPDPNYGYTF. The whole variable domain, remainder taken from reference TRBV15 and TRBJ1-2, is DAMVIQNPRYQVTQFGKPVTLSCSQTLNHNVMYWYQQKSSQAPKLLFHYYDKDFNNEADTPDNFQSRRPNTSFCFLDIRSPGLGDTAMYLCATSPDPNYGYTFGSGTRLTVV.